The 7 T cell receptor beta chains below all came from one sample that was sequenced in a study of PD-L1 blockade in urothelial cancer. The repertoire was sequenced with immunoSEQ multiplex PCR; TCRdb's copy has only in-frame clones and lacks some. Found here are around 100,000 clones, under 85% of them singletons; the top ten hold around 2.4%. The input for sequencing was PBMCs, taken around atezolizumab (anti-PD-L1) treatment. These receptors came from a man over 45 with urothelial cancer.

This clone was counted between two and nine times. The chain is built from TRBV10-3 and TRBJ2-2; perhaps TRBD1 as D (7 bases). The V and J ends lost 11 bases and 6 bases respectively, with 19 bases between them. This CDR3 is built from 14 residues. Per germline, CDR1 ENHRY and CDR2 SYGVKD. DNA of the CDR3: TGTGCCGCGGGGACAGAAACCCCACCCGGGGAGCTGTTTTTT. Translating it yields CAAGTETPPGELFF.

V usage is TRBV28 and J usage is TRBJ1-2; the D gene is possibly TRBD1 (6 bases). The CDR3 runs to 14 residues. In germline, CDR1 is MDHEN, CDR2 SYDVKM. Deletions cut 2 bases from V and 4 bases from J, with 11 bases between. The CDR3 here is CASSLADSFYGYTF. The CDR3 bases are TGTGCCAGCAGTTTAGCGGACAGCTTCTATGGCTACACCTTC.

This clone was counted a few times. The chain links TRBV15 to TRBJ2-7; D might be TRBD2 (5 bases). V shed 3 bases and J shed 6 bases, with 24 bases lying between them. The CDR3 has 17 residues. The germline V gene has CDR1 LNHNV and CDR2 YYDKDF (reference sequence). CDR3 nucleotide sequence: TGTGCCACCAGCAGGCCCTCACTAGGAATGGGGAAAGTCGAGCAGTACTTC. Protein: CATSRPSLGMGKVEQYF.

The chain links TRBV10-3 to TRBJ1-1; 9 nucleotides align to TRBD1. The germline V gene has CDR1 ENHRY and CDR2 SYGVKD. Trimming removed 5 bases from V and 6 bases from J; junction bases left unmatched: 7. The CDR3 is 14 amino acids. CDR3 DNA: TGTGCCATCAGTTTGGGACAGGGCAGGGCTGAAGCTTTCTTT. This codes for CAISLGQGRAEAFF.

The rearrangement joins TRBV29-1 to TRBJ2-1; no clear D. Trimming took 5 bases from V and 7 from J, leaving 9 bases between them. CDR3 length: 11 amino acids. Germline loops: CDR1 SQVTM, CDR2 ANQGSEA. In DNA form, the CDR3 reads TGCAGCGTTCCTAGTTGGAATGAGCAGTTCTTC. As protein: CSVPSWNEQFF.

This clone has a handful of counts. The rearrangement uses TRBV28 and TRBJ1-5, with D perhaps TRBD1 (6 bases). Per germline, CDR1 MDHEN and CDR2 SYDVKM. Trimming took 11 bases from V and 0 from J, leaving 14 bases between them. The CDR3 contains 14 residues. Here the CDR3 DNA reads TGTGCCCGTCCAGGGGAAAATAGCAATCAGCCCCAGCATTTT. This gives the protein CARPGENSNQPQHF.

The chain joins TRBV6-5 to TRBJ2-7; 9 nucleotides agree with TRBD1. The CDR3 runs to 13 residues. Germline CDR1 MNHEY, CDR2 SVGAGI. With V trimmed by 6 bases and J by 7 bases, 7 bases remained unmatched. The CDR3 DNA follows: TGTGCCAGCAGCCGGACAGGGGCCGGGGAGCAGTACTTC. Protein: CASSRTGAGEQYF.